The sequence of this T cell receptor (beta chain) was determined in a study of type 1 and type 2 diabetes patients (dated by TCRdb to the mid-2010s). In the study overall: Recruited in China, the cohort was made up of 9 or 10 type 1 diabetes patients, four type 2 diabetes patients and six nondiabetic controls. Similar V gene usage was observed when roughly 18-cycle and roughly 25-cycle amplification were compared, suggesting similar primer efficiencies and random PCR bias. Throughout the study, CD4 or CD8 MicroBeads on MACS columns were used to positively select CD4+ and CD8+ T cells from PBMCs. A total of 15 million to 20 million paired-end reads were generated across the whole study. The study used high-throughput sequencing to profile TCRbeta repertoires and compare individuals with type 1 diabetes, type 2 diabetes and no diabetes. The TCRbeta libraries underwent paired-end sequencing on Illumina HiSeq 2000 or MiSeq instruments. Type 2 diabetes patients were included as a disease comparison group for the type 1 diabetes patients.

Every diabetic patient fulfilled standard classification criteria for type 1 or type 2 diabetes, and glucose and C-peptide were evaluated using WHO-recommended methods. Donors were excluded if they had other autoimmune diseases or infections within the previous four weeks. Roughly 9.5 milliliters of peripheral blood were collected from each participant. LymphoPrep density separation was used to isolate PBMCs. In the case of this clonotype: Its antigen has not been determined. No much larger clone exists at a distance of one base, and base qualities are not known.

This sample was sequenced with an Illumina MiSeq. TCRbeta CDR3 amplification used genomic DNA from the sorted T cell subsets as template. The TCRbeta CDR3 region was amplified by multiplex PCR using 30 forward and 13 reverse primers. PCR products were purified with AMPure XP beads, then indices and adaptors were added in a second roughly 25-cycle PCR. Before sequencing, libraries were gel-purified with the QIAquick Gel Extraction Kit. In the paper's pipeline: Paired-end reads were merged with FLASH and aligned to IMGT V, D and J germline references using IgBLAST. Reads with less than 70% alignment identity to germline references were removed, leaving 11,114,426 reads across the study. CDR3 boundaries, reading frame and productivity were assigned following IMGT definitions. Highly-expanded clones were defined as clones making up 1% or more of reads, and normalized Shannon entropy was used to measure diversity. Unpaired two-tailed t-tests were used to test group differences in Shannon entropy. TCRdb reworked the public reads: Q25 trimming with fastp, MiXCR clone assembly, productive beta chains retained. Rows are combined by CDR3 protein, so each entry shows the most common genes and DNA. TCRdb's processing, not the study's, gives the V and J calls here. Recorded for this sample are about 250,000 distinct CDR3 sequences; over 45% of them occurred a single time. The ten largest clones take up approximately 13% of the sample.

Per the germline V gene (reference sequence), SEHNR is the CDR1 and FQNEAQ is the CDR2. V is cut back by 3 bases and J by 6 bases, with 5 bases in the junction unmatched. The CDR3 has 14 amino acids, counting the end cysteine and phenylalanine. CDR3 DNA is the only sequence kept; it has 42 bases, read in frame from the first base. The investigation overall reported the following: Since just a limited number of T2D and control samples were sequenced, some T1D-only HECs might also appear in more T2D or control samples. Only a few highly-expanded CD4+ clones (median one) were found in type 2 diabetes patients, and these clones made up a median around 4% of reads. V and J gene usage patterns of type 2 diabetes and control samples were highly correlated, averaging approximately 0.97 between samples. Age and gender were not matched between study groups, possibly biasing interpretation. High diversity was shown by type 2 diabetes repertoires, and the diversity was significantly greater than that of type 1 diabetes repertoires in both CD4+ and CD8+ T cells.

The chain joins TRBV7-9 to TRBJ1-5; the junction holds 7 bases that match TRBD1. The clonotype comes from a man aged 18 to 29 with type 2 diabetes. Input material: peripheral blood mononuclear cells (PBMCs). For the CDR3, the sequence is CASSLPGGVQPQHF. The nucleotide sequence reads as follows: TGTGCCAGCAGCTTGCCAGGGGGGGTTCAGCCCCAGCATTTT. Extended through the reference TRBV7-9 and TRBJ1-5 proteins, this CDR3 yields the full variable domain: DTGVSQNPRHKITKRGQNVTFRCDPISEHNRLYWYRQTLGQGPEFLTYFQNEAQLEKSRLLSDRFSAERPKGSFSTLEIQRTEQGDSAMYLCASSLPGGVQPQHFGDGTRLSIL.